The clone carrying this T cell receptor (beta chain) occurred a few times. The data belong to a study of blood T cells in healthy people across ages. Overall study: Through template switching, about one barcoded beta molecule was captured per two T cells, as measured in model experiments.

Through a sample-barcoded 5' primer and a J-beta primer mix, a second PCR was run for 7 to 11 cycles. TCRdb re-analysed the 5' RACE reads in MiXCR, keeping a single row per CDR3 protein. The sample shows roughly 1.5 million distinct CDR3 sequences, around 40% of them seen only once. The CDR3 is made up of 16 amino acids. V gave up 4 bases and J gave up 2 bases, with 20 bases separating them. CDR1 and CDR2 (germline): DFQATT, SNEGSKA (reference sequence). Sequencing input: blood. The chain uses TRBV20-1 and TRBJ1-1, with D possibly being TRBD1 (5 bases). This TCR derives from a woman in her late teens or twenties in good health. DNA for the CDR3: TGCAGTGCTACGCCGGGACTTCTCCTCCAAAACACTGAAGCTTTCTTT. Amino acids: CSATPGLLLQNTEAFF.